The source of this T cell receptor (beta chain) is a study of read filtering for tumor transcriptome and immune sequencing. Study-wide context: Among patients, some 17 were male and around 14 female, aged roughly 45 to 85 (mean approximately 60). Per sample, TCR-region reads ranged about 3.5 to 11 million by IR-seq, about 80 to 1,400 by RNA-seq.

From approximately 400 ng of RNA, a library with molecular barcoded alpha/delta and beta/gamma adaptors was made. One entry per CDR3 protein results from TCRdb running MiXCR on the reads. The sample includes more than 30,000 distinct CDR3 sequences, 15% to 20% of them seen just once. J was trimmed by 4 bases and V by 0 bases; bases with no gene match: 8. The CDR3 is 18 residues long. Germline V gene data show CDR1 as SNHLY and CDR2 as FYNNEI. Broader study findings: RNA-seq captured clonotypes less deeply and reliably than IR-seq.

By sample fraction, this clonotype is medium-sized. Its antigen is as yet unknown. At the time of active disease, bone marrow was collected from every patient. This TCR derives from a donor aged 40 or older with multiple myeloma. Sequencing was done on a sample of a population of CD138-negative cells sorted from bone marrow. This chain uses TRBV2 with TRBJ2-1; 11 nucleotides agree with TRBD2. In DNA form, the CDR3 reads TGTGCCAGCAGTGAAGCGGGGCTAGCGGGAGGAGTATACAATGAGCAGTTCTTC. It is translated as CASSEAGLAGGVYNEQFF.